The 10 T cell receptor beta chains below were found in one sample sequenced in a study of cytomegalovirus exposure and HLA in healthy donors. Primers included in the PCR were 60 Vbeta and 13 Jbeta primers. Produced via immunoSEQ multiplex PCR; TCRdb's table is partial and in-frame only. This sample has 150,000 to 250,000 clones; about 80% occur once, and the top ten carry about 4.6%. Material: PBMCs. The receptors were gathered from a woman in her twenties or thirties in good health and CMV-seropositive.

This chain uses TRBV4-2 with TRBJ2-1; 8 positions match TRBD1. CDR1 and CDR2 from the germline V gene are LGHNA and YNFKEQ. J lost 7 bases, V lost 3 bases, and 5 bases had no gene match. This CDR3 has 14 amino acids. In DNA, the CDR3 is TGTGCCAGCAGCCACGGACAGGGAACTAATGAGCAGTTCTTC. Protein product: CASSHGQGTNEQFF.

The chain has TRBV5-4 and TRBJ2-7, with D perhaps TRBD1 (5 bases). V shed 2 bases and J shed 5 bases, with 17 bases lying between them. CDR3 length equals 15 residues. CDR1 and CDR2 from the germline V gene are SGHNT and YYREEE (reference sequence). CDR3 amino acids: CASSFDSGMFHEQYF. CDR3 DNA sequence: TGTGCCAGCAGCTTTGATTCAGGGATGTTCCACGAGCAGTACTTC.

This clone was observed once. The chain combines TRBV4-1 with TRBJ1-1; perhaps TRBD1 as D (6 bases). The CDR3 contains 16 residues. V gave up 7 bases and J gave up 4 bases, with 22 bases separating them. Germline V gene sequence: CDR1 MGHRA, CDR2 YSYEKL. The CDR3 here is CASNDTPGGGSTEAFF. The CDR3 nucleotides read TGCGCCAGCAACGACACACCGGGGGGCGGGAGCACTGAAGCTTTCTTT.

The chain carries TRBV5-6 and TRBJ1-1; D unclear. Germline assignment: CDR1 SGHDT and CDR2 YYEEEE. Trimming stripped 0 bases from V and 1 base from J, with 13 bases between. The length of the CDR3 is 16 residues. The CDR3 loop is CASSLDGFGSNTEAFF. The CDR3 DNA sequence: TGTGCCAGCAGCTTGGATGGTTTCGGGTCGAACACTGAAGCTTTCTTT.

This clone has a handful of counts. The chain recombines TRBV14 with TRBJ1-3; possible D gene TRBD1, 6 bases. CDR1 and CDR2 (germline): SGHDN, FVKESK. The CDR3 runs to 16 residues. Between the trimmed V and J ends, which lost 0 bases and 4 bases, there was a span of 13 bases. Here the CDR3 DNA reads TGTGCCAGCAGCCAAGATCACAGGGTGACAGGAAACACCATATATTTT. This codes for CASSQDHRVTGNTIYF.

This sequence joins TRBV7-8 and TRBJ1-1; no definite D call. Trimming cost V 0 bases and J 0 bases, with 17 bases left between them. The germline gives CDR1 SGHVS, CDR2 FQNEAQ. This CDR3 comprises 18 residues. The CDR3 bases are TGTGCCAGCAGCTTAGCGAGGGCAGTAGGGTTGTTGAACACTGAAGCTTTCTTT. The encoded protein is CASSLARAVGLLNTEAFF.

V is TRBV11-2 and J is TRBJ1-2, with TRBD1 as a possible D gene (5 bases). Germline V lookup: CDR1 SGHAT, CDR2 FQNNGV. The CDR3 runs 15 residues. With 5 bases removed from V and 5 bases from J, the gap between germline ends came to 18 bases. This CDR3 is CASSPSSGEGYGYTF. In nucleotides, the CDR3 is TGTGCCAGCAGCCCCTCGTCGGGGGAGGGGTATGGCTACACCTTC.

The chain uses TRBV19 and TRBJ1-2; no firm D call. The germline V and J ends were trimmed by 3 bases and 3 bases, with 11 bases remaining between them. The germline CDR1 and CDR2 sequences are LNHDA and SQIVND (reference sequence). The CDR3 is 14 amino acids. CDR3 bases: TGTGCCAGTAGTATTGGGCGGGCCCACTATGGCTACACCTTC. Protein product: CASSIGRAHYGYTF.

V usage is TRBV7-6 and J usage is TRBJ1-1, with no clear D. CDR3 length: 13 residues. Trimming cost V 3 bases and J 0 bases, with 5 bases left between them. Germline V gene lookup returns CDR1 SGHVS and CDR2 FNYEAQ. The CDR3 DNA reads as TGTGCCAGCAGCTTCACTCTGAACACTGAAGCTTTCTTT. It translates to CASSFTLNTEAFF.

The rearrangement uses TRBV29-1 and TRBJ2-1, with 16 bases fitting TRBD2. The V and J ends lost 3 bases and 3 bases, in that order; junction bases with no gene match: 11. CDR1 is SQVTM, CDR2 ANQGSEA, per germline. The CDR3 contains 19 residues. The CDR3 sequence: CSVEGGTSGRGIYYNEQFF. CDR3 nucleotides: TGCAGCGTTGAGGGGGGGACTAGCGGGAGGGGGATCTACTACAATGAGCAGTTCTTC.